This TCR beta chain was sequenced for a study of cytomegalovirus exposure and HLA in healthy donors (dated by TCRdb to 2015 to 2018). Regarding the complete study: According to an earlier analysis of 587 of the donors, some 170 million T cells yielded 120 million or so unique TCR beta sequences and approximately 300 Gb of sequence data. A later analysis re-analyzed previously published TCR beta repertoires from 650 to 800 donors and added high-resolution HLA genotyping to study TCR occurrence patterns. To predict cytomegalovirus infection status, the study brought together high-throughput TCR immunosequencing, statistical association of individual TCRs with disease status, and machine learning. An earlier analysis of roughly 600 of the donors used high-throughput TCR beta sequencing to judge whether each TCR beta V gene segment behaved as functional or pseudogenic. The study profiled the T cell repertoires of hundreds of subjects by immunosequencing and related them to cytomegalovirus serostatus. The later analysis used no new phenotypic data to find candidate immune exposures, relying instead on TCR beta sequences and their occurrence across donors. A later genetic analysis used genome-wide SNP genotypes for about 65% of the 666 donors, treating that subset as a discovery cohort. Among over 350 genotyped donors of the cohort, an average of 235,054 unique TCR beta nucleotide sequences were sequenced per donor, about a sixth of them non-productive. Of the roughly 410 genotyped donors, 70% to 90% were placed in the genetic ancestry cluster associated with self-reported Caucasian donors. A separate validation cohort of more than 100 different subjects was used in addition to the approximately 700-subject first cohort. HLA typing covered class I and class II loci at four-digit resolution. Donor age, sex, ethnicity and CMV serostatus were collected together with the repertoire data. Four to six DR-DQ haplotypes were handled as single units for association and clustering, since linkage in the cohort was strong. The study aimed to test whether signatures of past pathogen exposure could be identified by cataloging public T cell receptors. The number of donors typed differed by locus, with about 629-630 for A, B, C, DRB1 and DQB1, roughly 550 for DQA1, 600 to 610 for DPA1, and roughly 450 for DPB1. Every discovery cohort repertoire had been produced on one sequencing platform. An early release covering about 600 HLA-typed donors comprised about 300 gigabases of sequencing data and about 90 million unique TCR sequences. Broader findings and caveats from the paper: A further reported finding was that TCR beta sequences accurately predicted the HLA-A and HLA-B alleles for most subjects in the first cohort. An association between a missense DCLRE1C variant and V-gene and J-gene trimming of TCR beta chains was found in a later genetic analysis and replicated in an independent cohort. In an earlier analysis of 587 of the donors, most TCR beta V segments appeared in productive rearrangements about 90% or about 30% of the time, broadly matching IMGT annotations. HLA typing was unavailable for some donors at each locus, so association tests used only the typed subset. In a later analysis, the rate of TCR association differed among HLA loci, with DRB1 alleles having the most associated TCRs and HLA-C alleles having the fewest. Over 15 rarely observed V segments, including chromosome 9 orphons, were excluded from the earlier analysis of several hundred of the donors because counts were too low. In the study, 150 to 200 TCR beta chains were listed as associated with cytomegalovirus. Correlated functional status among segregating V segments might be attributable to linkage disequilibrium, but an unknown experimental factor could not be ruled out. A cluster of highly shared sequence variants was judged likely to be a technical artifact of the sequencing pipeline. Most CMV-associated TCR beta chains appeared to be HLA-restricted in a later analysis, and the HLA associations seemed to be driven largely by CMV exposure. CMV serostatus was the only immune exposure information available for the cohort. Most TCR sequences were seen in very few donors, while some public TCRs were found in many individuals. It was suggested by the authors that the approach could potentially be generalized to other disease states and immunological phenotypes. Strong co-occurrence of HLA alleles, especially DR and DQ, made assigning TCR associations to individual alleles difficult. In a later analysis, around 15,000 TCR beta sequences were associated with specific HLA alleles at a false discovery rate of 0.05. Roughly uniform sequencing depth across donors was assumed in presence/absence analyses, although this assumption may not hold. In this cohort, only TCR beta chains were sequenced, and detectable features were limited by the absence of alpha or paired-chain data. A later analysis reported that several top co-occurrence clusters appeared linked to parvovirus B19, influenza, CMV and Epstein-Barr virus. The classifier was reported to diagnose cytomegalovirus status with high specificity and sensitivity in both the original cohort and the validation cohort. A later analysis found that HLA-associated TCR beta chains were more clonally expanded and had lower generation probabilities than equally common non-associated chains. According to a later genetic analysis, donors in an Asian-associated ancestry cluster had fewer N-insertions in productive TCRs than the approximately 670-donor mean. In vitro tests confirmed that a few of the cytomegalovirus-associated TCR beta chains recognize cytomegalovirus antigens.

As to this clone: Its antigen is unknown. Base qualities were left out, and no much larger clone turns up one base away.

The cohort comprised around 690 healthy bone marrow donors. Cohort members were all nominally healthy when sampled, although unrecorded immune exposures were likely present. The donor was CMV seronegative and belonged to the group of 380 or so seronegative cohort members. A peripheral blood sample was provided by each donor, and peripheral blood mononuclear cells were used for TCR beta sequencing. The Qiagen DNeasy Blood Extraction Kit was used to extract genomic DNA from the blood cell samples. The library came from the immunoSEQ multiplex PCR assay. For the multiplex PCR, a mixture combining 60 forward primers for TCR Vbeta segments and 13 reverse primers for TCR Jbeta segments was used. The CDR3 region of rearranged TCR beta genes was amplified from genomic DNA by a multiplex PCR assay. The Illumina HiSeq System was used to sequence the amplified TCR beta libraries as 87-base-pair reads. Processing in the source paper ran as follows. A later analysis counted tens of millions of unique TCR beta chains across the 640 or so repertoires, and approximately 11 million of these chains were shared by at least two donors. Raw reads were error-corrected and collapsed into unique sequences with a nearest-neighbor algorithm that merged closely related sequences to remove PCR and sequencing errors. CDR3 sequences were aligned to IMGT reference sequences to assign V, D and J gene segments. For a sequence to be retained, a match of at least six nucleotides to both a V gene segment and a J gene segment was required. A rearrangement was called productive if the CDR3 had no stop codons and remained in frame with V and J, and every other rearrangement was called non-productive. CDR3 was defined according to IMGT convention as the region running from the second conserved V-encoded cysteine to the conserved J-encoded phenylalanine. The earlier analysis of about 500 of the donors excluded sequences that lacked an unambiguous match to a single V gene segment. In an earlier analysis of 450 to 700 of the donors, V segments were called functional above 56.7% productive rearrangements and were called segregating when the between-donor standard deviation exceeded 5%. To diagnose cytomegalovirus status from the catalog of TCR beta chain sequences, a statistical classification framework was built. V and J gene assignment, in a later analysis, came from comparing TCR nucleotide sequences with IMGT/GENE-DB human TR gene sequences. A later analysis assigned CDR3 sequences and most-parsimonious VDJ recombination scenarios with the TCRdist pipeline. A later analysis defined each TCR beta chain by its CDR3 amino acid sequence plus V-gene family, and excluded reads lacking a unique V-gene family. To address suspected cross-contamination and a sequencing artifact, a later analysis removed around 590 highly shared, low-generation-probability nucleotide sequences. A later analysis calculated a clonal expansion index for each public chain from normalized within-repertoire ranks of inferred template counts. A later analysis computed generation probabilities with a VDJ recombination model fitted to out-of-frame rearrangements, and checked the results against IGoR. In a later analysis, hypergeometric tests were used to score TCR-TCR, TCR-HLA and TCR-CMV co-occurrence, with a repertoire-size bias correction applied to TCR pairs. False discovery rates were estimated in a later analysis by permuting HLA or CMV assignments 20 times. In a later analysis, co-occurring TCRs were grouped with DBSCAN, and TCRdist sequence similarity was added when clustering was performed within HLA-allele-positive subsets. Repertoires with fewer than 30,000 or more than 120,000 public chains were left out of co-occurrence clustering, as were about five repertoires with anomalous nucleotide sharing. TCRdb provides this immuneACCESS table in a form limited to in-frame rearrangements. Some clones are lacking; in checked studies, under half of them reflect an unresolved V gene, and why the rest are absent is not known. Clone size and the V and J calls come from that table; the DNA yielded D and trimming. For this sample the table gives approximately 190,000 clones, of which 70% to 85% were detected only once. The biggest ten clones account for 0.098% of the sample.

This clonotype originated in a boy between 2 and 15 years old in good health and CMV-seronegative. Sequencing was done on a sample of PBMCs.

The DNA sequence is TGTGCCAGCGGGCGGGTCGAGCAGTACTTC. Translated, this gives CASGRVEQYF. The chain is assembled from TRBV6-5 and TRBJ2-7; the D gene is perhaps TRBD2, on 5 matching bases. The CDR3 runs 10 residues from the cysteine to the phenylalanine. This entry keeps only the CDR3 DNA: 30 bases, framed from base 1. V drops 8 bases and J drops 6 bases, leaving 8 bases in between. CDR1 and CDR2, per the germline V gene, are MNHEY and SVGAGI.